Reported below is one T cell receptor beta chain. Antigen specificity is unknown. This entry is derived from a study of cytomegalovirus exposure and HLA in healthy donors. Overall study results and limits: Earlier findings revealed that most TCR beta V segments proved productive either about 87% or about 30% of the time.

Germline V gene lookup returns CDR1 SGHDT and CDR2 YYEEEE. The CDR3 is 14 amino acids. The germline V and J ends were trimmed by 6 bases and 2 bases, with 15 bases remaining between them. PCR involved 60 Vbeta and 13 Jbeta primers. Data came from immunoSEQ multiplex PCR; TCRdb stores just in-frame clones and leaves some out. The sample yields some 170,000 clones, about 80% seen once. This TCR was sampled from a woman in her twenties or thirties in good health and CMV-seronegative. The chain uses TRBV5-6 and TRBJ2-7; the D gene is possibly TRBD1 (5 bases). Source material: PBMCs. CDR3: CASINRWVAYEQYF. CDR3 bases: TGTGCCAGCATCAACAGGTGGGTGGCCTACGAGCAGTACTTC.